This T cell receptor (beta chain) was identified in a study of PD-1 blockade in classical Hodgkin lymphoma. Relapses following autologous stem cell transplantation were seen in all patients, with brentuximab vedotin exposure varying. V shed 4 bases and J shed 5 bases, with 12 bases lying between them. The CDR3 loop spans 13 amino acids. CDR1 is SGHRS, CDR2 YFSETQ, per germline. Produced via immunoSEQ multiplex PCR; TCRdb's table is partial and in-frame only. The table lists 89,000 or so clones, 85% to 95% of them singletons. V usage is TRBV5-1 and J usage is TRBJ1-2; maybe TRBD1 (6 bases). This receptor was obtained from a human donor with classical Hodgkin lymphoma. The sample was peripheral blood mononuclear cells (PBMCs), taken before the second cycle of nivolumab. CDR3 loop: CASSPGTSYGYTF. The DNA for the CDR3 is TGCGCCAGCAGCCCCGGGACATCTTATGGCTACACCTTC.